This entry concerns a single TCR beta chain. What it binds is unknown. The CDR3 contains 14 residues. CDR1 SNHLY and CDR2 FYNNEI come from the germline V gene. V gave up 7 bases and J gave up 3 bases; unmatched junction bases: 8. This sample is drawn from a study of vaccination effects on CD4 cells after COVID-19. The overall study: Before sequencing took place, the ViraFEST assay used viral peptide pools to expand antigen-specific CD4+ T cells. A few million PBMC were seeded per well and grown in the presence of about 9.5 IU/ml IL-2 and 9.5 to 10 ug/ml peptides.

Study conclusions and caveats: Relatively few convalescent patients took part in the study, which had no early post-infection timepoints.

The table came from immunoSEQ multiplex PCR; TCRdb's copy has only in-frame clones and leaves some out. The table records roughly 48,000 clones, approximately 70% of them present only once. Scientists isolated CD4+ T cells after an approximately ten-day culture period ended. Cultures had half their medium replaced with IL-2 medium on days 3 and 7. The chain couples TRBV2 to TRBJ2-7; 8 bases are shared with TRBD1. This clonotype originated in a human donor who received a COVID-19 vaccine. Sequenced material: CD4+ T cells from PBMCs cultured without peptide, taken before COVID-19 vaccination. Here the CDR3 reads CASTEDRALYEQYF. CDR3 DNA sequence: TGTGCCAGCACCGAGGACAGGGCTCTCTACGAGCAGTACTTC.